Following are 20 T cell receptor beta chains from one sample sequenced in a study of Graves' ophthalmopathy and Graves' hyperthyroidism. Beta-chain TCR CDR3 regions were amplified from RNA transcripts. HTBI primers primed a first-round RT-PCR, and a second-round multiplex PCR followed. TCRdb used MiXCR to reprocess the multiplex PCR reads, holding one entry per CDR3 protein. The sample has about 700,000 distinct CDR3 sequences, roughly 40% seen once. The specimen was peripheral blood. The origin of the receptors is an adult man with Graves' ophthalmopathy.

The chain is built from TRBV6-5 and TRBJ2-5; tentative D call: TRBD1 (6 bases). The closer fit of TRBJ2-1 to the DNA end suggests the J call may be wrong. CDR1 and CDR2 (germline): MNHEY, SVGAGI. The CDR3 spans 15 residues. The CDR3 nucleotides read TGTGCCAGCAGTTTAGATACAGGGTACCAAGAGACCCAGTTCTTC. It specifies CASSLDTGYQETQFF.

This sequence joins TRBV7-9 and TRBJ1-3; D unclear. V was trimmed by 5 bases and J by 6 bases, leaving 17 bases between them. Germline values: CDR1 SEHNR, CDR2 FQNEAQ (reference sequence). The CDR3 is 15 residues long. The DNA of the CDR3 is TGTGCCAGCAGCCCACGGACTGGGGTTCAAAACACCATATATTTT. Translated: CASSPRTGVQNTIYF.

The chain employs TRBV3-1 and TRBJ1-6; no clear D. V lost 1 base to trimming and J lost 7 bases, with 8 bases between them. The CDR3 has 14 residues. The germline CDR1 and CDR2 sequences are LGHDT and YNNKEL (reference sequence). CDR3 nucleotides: TGTGCCAGCAGCCAAGCTGGCGCCAATTCACCCCTCCACTTT. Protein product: CASSQAGANSPLHF.

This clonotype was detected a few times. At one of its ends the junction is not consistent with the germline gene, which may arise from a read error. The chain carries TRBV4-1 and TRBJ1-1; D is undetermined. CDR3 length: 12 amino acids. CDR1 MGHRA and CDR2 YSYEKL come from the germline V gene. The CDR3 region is CASRQAGYEAFF. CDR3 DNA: TGCGCCAGCAGACAAGCAGGTTATGAAGCTTTCTTT.

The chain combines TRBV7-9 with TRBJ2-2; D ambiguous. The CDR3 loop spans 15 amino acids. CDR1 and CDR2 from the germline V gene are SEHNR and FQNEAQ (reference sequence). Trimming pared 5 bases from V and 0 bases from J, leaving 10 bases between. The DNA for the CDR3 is TGTGCCAGCAGCGTCGTGGGAACGAACACCGGGGAGCTGTTTTTT. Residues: CASSVVGTNTGELFF.

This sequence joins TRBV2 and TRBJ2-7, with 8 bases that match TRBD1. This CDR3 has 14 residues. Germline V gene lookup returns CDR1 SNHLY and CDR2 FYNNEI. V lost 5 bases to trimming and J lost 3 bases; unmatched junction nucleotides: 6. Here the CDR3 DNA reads TGTGCCAGCAGTTCAGGGGGCGCTTTCTACGAGCAGTACTTC. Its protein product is CASSSGGAFYEQYF.

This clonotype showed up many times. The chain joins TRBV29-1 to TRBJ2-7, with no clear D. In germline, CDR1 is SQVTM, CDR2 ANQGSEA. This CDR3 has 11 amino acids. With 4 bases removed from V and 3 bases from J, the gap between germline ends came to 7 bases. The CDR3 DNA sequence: TGCAGCGTTGCCAGAAACTACGAGCAGTACTTC. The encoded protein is CSVARNYEQYF.

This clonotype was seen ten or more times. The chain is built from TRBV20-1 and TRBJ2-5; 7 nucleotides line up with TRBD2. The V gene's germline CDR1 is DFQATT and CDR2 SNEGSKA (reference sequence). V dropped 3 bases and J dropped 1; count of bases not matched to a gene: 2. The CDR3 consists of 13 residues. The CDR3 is CSASPSGQETQYF. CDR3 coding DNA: TGCAGTGCTAGTCCTAGCGGCCAAGAGACCCAGTACTTC.

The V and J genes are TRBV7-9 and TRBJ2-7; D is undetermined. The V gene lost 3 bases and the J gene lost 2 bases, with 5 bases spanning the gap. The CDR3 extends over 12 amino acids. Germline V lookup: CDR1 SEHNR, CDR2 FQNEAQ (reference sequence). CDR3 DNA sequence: TGTGCCAGCAGCTTTAAGACCTACGAGCAGTACTTC. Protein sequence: CASSFKTYEQYF.

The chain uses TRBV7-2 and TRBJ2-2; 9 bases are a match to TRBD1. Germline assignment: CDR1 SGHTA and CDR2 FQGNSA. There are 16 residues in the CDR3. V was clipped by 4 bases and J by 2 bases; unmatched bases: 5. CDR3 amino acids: CASSSMGQGNTGELFF. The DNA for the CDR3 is TGTGCCAGCAGCTCCATGGGACAGGGCAACACCGGGGAGCTGTTTTTT.

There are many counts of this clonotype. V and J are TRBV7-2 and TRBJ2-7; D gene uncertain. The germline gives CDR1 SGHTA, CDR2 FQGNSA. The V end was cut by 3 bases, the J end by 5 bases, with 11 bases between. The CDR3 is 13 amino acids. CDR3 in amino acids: CASSFSTTDEQYF. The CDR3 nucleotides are TGTGCCAGCAGCTTCTCGACCACCGACGAGCAGTACTTC.

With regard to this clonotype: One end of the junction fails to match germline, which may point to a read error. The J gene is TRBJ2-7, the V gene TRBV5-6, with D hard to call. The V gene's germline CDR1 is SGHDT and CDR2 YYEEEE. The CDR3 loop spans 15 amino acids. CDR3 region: CASSQGLDSGYEQYF. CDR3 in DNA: TGCGCCAGCAGCCAAGGGTTAGACTCCGGCTACGAGCAGTACTTC.

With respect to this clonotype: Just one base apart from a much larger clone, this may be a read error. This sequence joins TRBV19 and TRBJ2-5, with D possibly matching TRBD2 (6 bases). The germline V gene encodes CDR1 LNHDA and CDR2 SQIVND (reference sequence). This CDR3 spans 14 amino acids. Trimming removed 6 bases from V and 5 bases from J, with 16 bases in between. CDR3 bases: TGTGCCAGTAGGAGGGACTTTACCAGGGAGACCCAGTACTTC. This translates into CASRRDFTRETQYF.

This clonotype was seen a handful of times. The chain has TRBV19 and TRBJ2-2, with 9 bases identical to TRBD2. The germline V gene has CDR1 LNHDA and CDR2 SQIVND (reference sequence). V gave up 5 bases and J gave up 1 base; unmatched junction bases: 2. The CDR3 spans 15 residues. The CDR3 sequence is CASSETSGNTGELFF. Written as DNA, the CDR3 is TGTGCCAGTAGTGAGACTAGCGGGAACACCGGGGAGCTGTTTTTT.

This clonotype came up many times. The CDR3 coding sequence is TGTGCCATCAGTGAGTCGGGACAGGGGGAGACCCAGTACTTC. It translates to CAISESGQGETQYF. V gene TRBV10-3 combines with J gene TRBJ2-5; 10 bases are shared with TRBD1. The CDR3 is 14 amino acids. Per germline, CDR1 ENHRY and CDR2 SYGVKD. The V gene end was trimmed by 0 bases and the J gene end by 5 bases; junction bases not matched to a gene: 0.

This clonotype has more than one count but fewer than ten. The CDR3 sequence: CASSLKTSGQETQYF. The DNA of the CDR3 is TGTGCCAGCAGCTTGAAGACTAGCGGACAAGAGACCCAGTACTTC. This chain links TRBV13 with TRBJ2-5, with TRBD2 matching 9 bases. The V gene end was trimmed by 3 bases and the J gene end by 2 bases; junction bases not matched to a gene: 4. The CDR3 covers 15 residues. Germline V CDR1 and CDR2: PRHDT, FYEKMQ (reference sequence).

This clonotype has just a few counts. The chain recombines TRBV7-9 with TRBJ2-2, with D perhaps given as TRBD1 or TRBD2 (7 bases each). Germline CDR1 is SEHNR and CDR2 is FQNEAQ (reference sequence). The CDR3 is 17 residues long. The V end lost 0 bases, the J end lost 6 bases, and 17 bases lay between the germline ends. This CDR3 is CASSLAHRGGRAGELFF. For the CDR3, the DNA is TGTGCCAGCAGCTTAGCCCACAGGGGCGGGAGAGCCGGGGAGCTGTTTTTT.

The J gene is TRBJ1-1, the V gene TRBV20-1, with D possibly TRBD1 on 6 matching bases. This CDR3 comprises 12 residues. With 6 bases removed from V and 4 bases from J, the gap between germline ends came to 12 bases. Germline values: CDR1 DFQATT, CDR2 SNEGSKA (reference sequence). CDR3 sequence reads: CSARGAGTEAFF. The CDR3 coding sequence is TGCAGTGCCCGGGGGGCCGGCACTGAAGCTTTCTTT.

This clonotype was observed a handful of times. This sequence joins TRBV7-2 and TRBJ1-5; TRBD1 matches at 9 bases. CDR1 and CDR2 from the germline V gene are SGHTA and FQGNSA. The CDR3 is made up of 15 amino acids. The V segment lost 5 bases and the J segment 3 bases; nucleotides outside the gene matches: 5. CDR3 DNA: TGTGCCAGCAGCCGGGACAGGGCCCCCAATCAGCCCCAGCATTTT. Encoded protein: CASSRDRAPNQPQHF.

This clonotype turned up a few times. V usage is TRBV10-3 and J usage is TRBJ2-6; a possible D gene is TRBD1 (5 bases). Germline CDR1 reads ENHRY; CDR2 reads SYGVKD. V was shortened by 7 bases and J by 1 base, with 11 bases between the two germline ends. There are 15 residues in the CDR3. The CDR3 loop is CAINPQGSGANVLTF. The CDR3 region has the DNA TGTGCCATCAACCCTCAGGGATCTGGGGCCAACGTCCTGACTTTC.